This T cell receptor (beta chain) stems from a study of blood T cell repertoires in COVID-19. Trimming took off 1 base at V and 10 bases at J, with 10 bases between the two ends. This CDR3 comprises 11 residues. Germline V gene lookup returns CDR1 SQVTM and CDR2 ANQGSEA. Generated by immunoSEQ multiplex PCR, the TCRdb table keeps only in-frame clones and is missing some. The sample has about 350,000 clones, roughly 90% seen once. Sequenced sample: peripheral blood. The chain links TRBV29-1 to TRBJ1-1; D not certain. This receptor was identified in a woman in her 70s with COVID-19, enrolled during active disease. The CDR3 protein is CSVEGEGSAFF. The CDR3 bases are TGCAGCGTTGAAGGTGAGGGTTCAGCTTTCTTT.